This T cell receptor (beta chain) was captured by sequencing in a study of blood T cell repertoires in COVID-19. Concerning this clone: This specimen includes other DNA sequences encoding the same CDR3.

This CDR3 region has 14 residues. Trimming removed 3 bases from V and 3 bases from J, with 9 bases in between. Germline CDR1 and CDR2: MNHEY and SVGEGT. Profiled with immunoSEQ multiplex PCR; TCRdb holds only in-frame clones, not every one. This table has fewer than 200,000 clones, about 83% appearing once. The genes are TRBV6-2 or TRBV6-3 and TRBJ2-1; a weak D match, TRBD2 (5 bases). The specimen sequenced was peripheral blood. The receptor comes from a woman in her seventies with COVID-19, enrolled during active disease. The CDR3 DNA follows: TGTGCCAGCAGTTATTACGGGGTCTACAATGAGCAGTTCTTC. Protein sequence: CASSYYGVYNEQFF.